This passage covers 4 T cell receptor beta chains from one sample sequenced in a study of cytomegalovirus exposure and HLA in healthy donors. The primer mix had 60 Vbeta and 13 Jbeta primers. Produced via immunoSEQ multiplex PCR; TCRdb's table is partial and in-frame only. Of roughly 250,000 clones listed, about 80% are singletons. The source material was PBMCs. These receptors all come from a girl aged 2 to 10 in good health and CMV-seronegative.

This chain links TRBV7-9 with TRBJ1-2; D is perhaps TRBD1 (6 bases). V was pared by 5 bases and J by 2 bases, with 18 bases between. Germline loops: CDR1 SEHNR, CDR2 FQNEAQ (reference sequence). The CDR3 is made up of 16 amino acids. CDR3 region: CASSPTTGRGNYGYTF. The CDR3, as DNA: TGTGCCAGCAGCCCTACGACAGGCCGAGGGAACTATGGCTACACCTTC.

To note about this clone: One end of the junction varies from germline; a read error may be responsible. The rearrangement links TRBV18 to TRBJ1-2; 12 bases fit TRBD1. Per germline, CDR1 KGHSH and CDR2 LQKENI. This CDR3 spans 16 amino acids. The chain's CDR3 is CASSSGQGAANYGCTF. The CDR3, as DNA: TGTGCCAGCTCATCGGGACAGGGGGCTGCTAACTATGGCTGCACCTTC.

This rearrangement joins TRBV30 to TRBJ2-1; D possibly corresponds to TRBD1 (5 bases). The CDR3 loop spans 14 amino acids. Trimming removed 5 bases from V and 3 bases from J, with 14 bases in between. Germline lookup yields CDR1 GTSNPN and CDR2 SVGIG (reference sequence). In DNA form, the CDR3 reads TGTGCCTGGGCAAACCAGGGCATCTACAATGAGCAGTTCTTC. Protein sequence: CAWANQGIYNEQFF.

The chain has TRBV5-1 and TRBJ2-7; 8 positions match TRBD2. Trimming took 2 bases from V and 3 from J; bases not matched to a gene: 4. The CDR3 is made up of 14 amino acids. The V gene's germline CDR1 is SGHRS and CDR2 YFSETQ. The CDR3 here is CASSFTLAGYEQYF. CDR3 nucleotides: TGCGCCAGCAGCTTTACTCTAGCGGGCTACGAGCAGTACTTC.